This T cell receptor beta chain came from a study of cytomegalovirus exposure and HLA in healthy donors. It was with 60 Vbeta and 13 Jbeta primers that the PCR ran. Libraries were prepared by immunoSEQ multiplex PCR; TCRdb keeps only in-frame clonotypes and omits some of them. There are 95,000 to 150,000 clones in the sample; roughly four fifths occur only once, and just under 2% lies in the top ten. The germline V gene encodes CDR1 LGHNA and CDR2 YSLEER. CDR3 length: 15 residues. V lost 0 bases and J 5 bases, leaving 13 bases between the germline ends. Sequencing was done on a sample of PBMCs. This TCR derives from a man aged 45 to 65 in good health and CMV-seronegative. The rearrangement joins TRBV4-3 to TRBJ2-5, with D tentatively TRBD2 (7 bases). The CDR3 region has the DNA TGCGCCAGCAGCCAAGAACGGGGGGCTGTGGAGACCCAGTACTTC. It encodes CASSQERGAVETQYF.